The entry that follows covers one T cell receptor beta chain sequence. Its specificity is not known. Assay used: immunoSEQ multiplex PCR; TCRdb lists only in-frame clones, some missing. The sample consists of about 74,000 clones, 84% of them appearing once. This record comes from a study of OX40 agonist ivuxolimab in advanced cancers. Overall study findings and caveats: Expanded clones were, on average, more numerous among CD8+ T cells than CD4+. Both CD4+ and CD8+ T cell populations in blood had undergone clonal expansion by week 6 at 0.1 to 3.0 mg/kg.

Germline V gives CDR1 SEHNR, CDR2 FQNEAQ (reference sequence). The CDR3 runs to 11 residues. V dropped 5 bases and J dropped 7 bases, with 9 bases sitting between them. Sequenced here: CD4+ or CD8+ T cells sorted from blood, sampled in a trial of the OX40 agonist ivuxolimab. The receptor was isolated from an adult with an advanced solid tumor such as melanoma, head and neck, liver or kidney cancer. This chain uses TRBV7-9 with TRBJ2-7; no definite D call. The CDR3 DNA sequence: TGTGCCAGCAGCCAATCCCGGGAGCAGTACTTC. This codes for CASSQSREQYF. Using reference TRBV7-9 and TRBJ2-7 for the parts outside the CDR3, the full variable domain is DTGVSQNPRHKITKRGQNVTFRCDPISEHNRLYWYRQTLGQGPEFLTYFQNEAQLEKSRLLSDRFSAERPKGSFSTLEIQRTEQGDSAMYLCASSQSREQYFGPGTRLTVT.